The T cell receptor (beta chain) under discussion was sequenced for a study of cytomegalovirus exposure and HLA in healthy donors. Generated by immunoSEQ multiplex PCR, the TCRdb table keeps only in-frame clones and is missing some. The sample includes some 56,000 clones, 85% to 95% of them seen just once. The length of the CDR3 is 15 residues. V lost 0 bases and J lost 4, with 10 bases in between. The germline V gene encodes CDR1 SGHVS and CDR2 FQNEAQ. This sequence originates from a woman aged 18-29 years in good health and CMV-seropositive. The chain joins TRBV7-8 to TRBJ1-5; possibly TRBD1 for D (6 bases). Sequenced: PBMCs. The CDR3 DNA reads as TGTGCCAGCAGCTTAGCGAGAACAGGGAATCAGCCCCAGCATTTT. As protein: CASSLARTGNQPQHF. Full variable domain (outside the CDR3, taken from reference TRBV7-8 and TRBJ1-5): GAGVSQSPRYKVAKRGQDVALRCDPISGHVSLFWYQQALGQGPEFLTYFQNEAQLDKSGLPSDRFFAERPEGSVSTLKIQRTQQEDSAVYLCASSLARTGNQPQHFGDGTRLSIL.